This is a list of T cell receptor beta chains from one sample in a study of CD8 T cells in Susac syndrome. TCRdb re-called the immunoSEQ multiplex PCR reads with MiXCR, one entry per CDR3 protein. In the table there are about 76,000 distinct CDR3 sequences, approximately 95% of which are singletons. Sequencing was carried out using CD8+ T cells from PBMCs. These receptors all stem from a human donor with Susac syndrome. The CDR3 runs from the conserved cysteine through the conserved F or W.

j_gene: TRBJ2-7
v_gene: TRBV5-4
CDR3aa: CASRLAGAPGEQYF

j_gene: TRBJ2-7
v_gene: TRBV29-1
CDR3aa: CSVRRGGYEQYF

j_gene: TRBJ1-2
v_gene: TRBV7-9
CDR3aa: CASSLGAGKIGYTF

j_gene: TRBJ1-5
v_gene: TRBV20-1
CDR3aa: CSAAIQLGNQPQHF

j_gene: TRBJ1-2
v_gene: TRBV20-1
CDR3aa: CSAIFRARGYTF

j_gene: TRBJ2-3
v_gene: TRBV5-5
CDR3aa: CASSSSGDVSTDTQYF

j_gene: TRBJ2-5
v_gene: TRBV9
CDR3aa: CASSAGHYQETQYF

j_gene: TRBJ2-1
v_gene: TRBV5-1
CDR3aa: CASSLGGGPYNEQFF

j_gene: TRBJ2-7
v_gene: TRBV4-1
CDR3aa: CASSPQEGYEQYF

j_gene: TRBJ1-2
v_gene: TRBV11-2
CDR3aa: CASSNRMDRGLRGYTF

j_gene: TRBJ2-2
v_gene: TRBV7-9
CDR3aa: CASSSRLAGGLTGELFF

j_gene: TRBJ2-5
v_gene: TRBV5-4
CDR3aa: CASGTSPETQYF

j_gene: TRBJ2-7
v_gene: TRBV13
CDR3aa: CASSPVGRYEQYF

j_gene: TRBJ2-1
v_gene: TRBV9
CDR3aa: CASSVGGRAYNEQFF

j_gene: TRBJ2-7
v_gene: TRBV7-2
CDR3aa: CASSLAVGYSSYEQYF

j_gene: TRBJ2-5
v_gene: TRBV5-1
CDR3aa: CASSGEQGARGSQYF

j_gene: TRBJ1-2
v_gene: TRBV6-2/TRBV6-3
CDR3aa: CASSLDRIYGYTF

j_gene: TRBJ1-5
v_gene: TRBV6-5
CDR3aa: CASRQGAMSNQPQHF

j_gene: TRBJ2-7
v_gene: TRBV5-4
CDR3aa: CASSLASGSYEQYF

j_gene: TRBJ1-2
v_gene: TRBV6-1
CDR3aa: CASMLYRDRPHYGYTF

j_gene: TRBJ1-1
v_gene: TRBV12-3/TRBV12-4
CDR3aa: CASSLDRVNTEAFF

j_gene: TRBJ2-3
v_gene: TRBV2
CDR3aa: CASSAGTGGGTDTQYF